Reported below is one T cell receptor beta chain. In the original processing: Nucleated cell number was recorded as an estimate derived from reference gene primer amplification. Only in-frame clones appear in the TCRdb table, and some are missing; sequencing was by immunoSEQ multiplex PCR. Clonal size and the V and J genes are those of that table, whereas D and trimming came from the DNA. The profile covers about 300,000 clones, with approximately 81% appearing a single time and around 2.5% taken by the ten largest. The record originates from a study of blood T cell repertoires in COVID-19. Germline CDR1 reads SGHVS; CDR2 reads FQNEAQ. The ends lost 11 bases at V and 2 bases at J; junction bases unmatched: 6. The length of the CDR3 is 13 residues. Across fewer than 25 US areas, participants ranged in age from about 18 to 100 years. Donors were grouped by their self-reported clinical history. Recovered status in Cohort 3 required two negative PCRs, clearance, or symptom resolution.

The TCR was taken from a woman between 50 and 59 years old who had recovered from COVID-19. What was sequenced was PBMCs or T cells enriched from blood (not recorded which). The genes are TRBV7-8 and TRBJ1-1, with 9 bases lining up with TRBD1. In DNA, the CDR3 is TGTGCCTGCGGGACAGGGATTAACACTGAAGCTTTCTTT. This encodes CACGTGINTEAFF.